The present entry profiles one T cell receptor beta chain with its context. There are a few counts of this clone. There is no known antigen for this receptor. No qualities accompany the bases; no much larger clone lies one base away. The data belong to a study of T cell responses to AZD1222 COVID-19 vaccine (dated by TCRdb to the early 2020s). Concerning the study at large: AZD1222 recipients given second doses at about 4 weeks or at about 12 weeks were pooled, since spike-specific TCR depth and breadth were not found to differ between the two schedules. TCR sequencing covered some 250 trial participants: nearly 210 given two doses of AZD1222 and 26 given two doses of MenACWY control vaccine. Trial participants were enrolled by age into 18-55, 56-69 and 70-plus year subgroups, with roughly 150, 30 and 60 TCR-sequenced participants respectively.

The CDR3 regions of human TCRbeta chains were analyzed by immunosequencing. Processing in the source paper ran as follows. TCRs in the repertoires were compared against a reference library of SARS-CoV-2-specific TCRs that had been generated with the MIRA antigen-specificity platform. Breadth meant the fraction of unique TCRs that were SARS-CoV-2-associated, whereas depth meant the fraction of total T cells that were SARS-CoV-2-associated. Using the MIRA data, each spike-specific TCR was mapped to the spike region that the TCR reacts to and placed in a CD4 or CD8 class. Log10-transformed breadth and depth values were compared by one-way ANOVA with Sidak's multiple comparisons tests. TCRdb obtained this table from immuneACCESS and retained in-frame rearrangements with V and J assigned. These tables miss some clones; where compared with another copy, unresolved V genes account for less than half of the shortfall, and the remainder is unexplained. V, J and clone size were drawn from that table, and D and trimming were deduced from the DNA. Present in this sample are 95,000 to 100,000 clones, roughly nine tenths of which were seen just once. Of the sample, 1% to 1.5% falls within the top ten clones.

For CDR1 and CDR2, the germline V gene (reference sequence) lists SGHKS and YYEKEE. At the junction V is shortened by 3 bases and J by 0 bases, with 9 bases in between. Counted from cysteine to phenylalanine, this CDR3 has 15 amino acids. Only the CDR3 DNA stays, 45 bases, in frame from base 1. In the paper's terms, the time point label means: baseline before first vaccination. The vaccinee samples were drawn from two UK trials, COV001 and COV002, one of which was a single-blind randomized controlled phase 2/3 trial testing AZD1222 (ChAdOx1 nCoV-19) in healthy adults. For TCRbeta chain sequencing, PBMC samples from trial participants were taken at day 0 and at day 28 after the second dose. Study-wide conclusions, independent of this receptor: The whole spike protein was spanned by vaccine-associated CD4 TCRs, and dominant responses were seen in regions 160-218 and 743-854. Conclusions about previously exposed vaccinees are limited, since just a handful of AZD1222 recipients were seropositive for SARS-CoV-2 at baseline. After two AZD1222 doses, both the breadth and the depth of spike-specific TCRs were significantly higher than at day 0 and than in MenACWY recipients. Nearly half of unique spike-specific TCRs reportedly recognized epitopes outside regions mutated in the B.1.351 and B.1.1.7 variants. Most participants were white British and females outnumbered males, and the authors suggested that clonal diversity may have been underestimated. In the small 56-69-year group, the increase in depth fell short of significance, most likely because of low power. Because no day 14 peak-response samples were available, the repertoires could be characterized only after the peak T cell response.

Recombination joined TRBV5-5 with TRBJ1-4, and TRBD1 may be the D gene, going by 6 matching bases. Specimen: peripheral blood, collected on day 0 of AZD1222 vaccination. The sequence came from an adult in good health. This receptor has the CDR3 CASSWGAATNEKLFF. The DNA sequence reads TGTGCCAGCAGCTGGGGGGCCGCAACTAATGAAAAACTGTTTTTT.